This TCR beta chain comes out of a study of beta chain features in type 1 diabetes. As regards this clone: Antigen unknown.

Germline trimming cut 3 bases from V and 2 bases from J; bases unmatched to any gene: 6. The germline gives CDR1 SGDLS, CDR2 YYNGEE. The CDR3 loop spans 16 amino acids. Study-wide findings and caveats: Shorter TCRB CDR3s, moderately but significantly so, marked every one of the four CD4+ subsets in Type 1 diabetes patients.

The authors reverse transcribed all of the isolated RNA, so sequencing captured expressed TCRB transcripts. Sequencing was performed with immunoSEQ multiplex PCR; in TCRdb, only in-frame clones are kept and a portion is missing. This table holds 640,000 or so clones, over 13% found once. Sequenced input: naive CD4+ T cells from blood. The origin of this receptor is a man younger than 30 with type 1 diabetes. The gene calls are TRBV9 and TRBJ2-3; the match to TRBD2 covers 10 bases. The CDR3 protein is CASSAGTSVVTDTQYF. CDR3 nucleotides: TGTGCCAGCAGCGCAGGGACTAGCGTAGTCACAGATACGCAGTATTTT.